This TCR beta chain was retrieved from a study of Ad26.COV2.S vaccination and SARS-CoV-2 variants. The repertoire was sequenced with immunoSEQ multiplex PCR; TCRdb's copy has only in-frame clones and lacks some. The data contain around 370,000 clones, 90% to 95% of them singletons. Turning to this clone: Its cognate antigen is unknown.

Per the germline V gene, CDR1 is MNHEY and CDR2 is SVGEGT. The CDR3 totals 15 residues. Trimming removed 2 bases from V and 0 bases from J, with 8 bases in between. General observations from the study: There was reportedly substantial breadth in spike-specific CD8+ and CD4+ T cell responses after vaccination. Individuals receiving vaccine had higher spike-specific TCR breadth than placebo recipients did. Non-spike TCR breadth showed similarity between vaccine and placebo recipients.

The rearrangement joins TRBV6-2 or TRBV6-3 to TRBJ2-4; D gene uncertain. The TCR was taken from a human donor who had recovered from COVID-19. This material consisted of peripheral blood, taken after recovery from COVID-19. CDR3 residues: CASSYASVAKNIQYF. The CDR3 DNA follows: TGTGCCAGCAGTTACGCCAGTGTAGCCAAAAACATTCAGTACTTC.